This T cell receptor (beta chain) was retrieved from a study of T cells expressing NK-cell markers. Study information: Seropositivity for HCMV was found in most of the eight sequenced donors, with one seronegative.

CDR1 and CDR2 (germline): LNHDA, SQIVND (reference sequence). The length of the CDR3 is 15 residues. With UMIs, 5'RACE template switching was used to make TCR beta cDNA. With the 5' RACE reads reprocessed, TCRdb shows one record per CDR3 protein and no DNA. The sample data list over 350,000 distinct CDR3 sequences. Remarks on this clonotype: Its antigen is not known.

Study-wide results and limits: Dominant NKG2C+ clonotypes in about 6 donors made up about 1.0-8% of CD8+ T cells.

The chain recombines TRBV19 with TRBJ1-4; TCRdb selects TRBD1, and the lack of DNA leaves this call unchecked. What was sequenced was blood T cells: a sorted CD56 or NKG2C T cell subset, CD4+ or CD8+ T cells, or bulk PBMC T cells (not recorded which). This receptor was obtained from a woman aged 45 to 65 in good health. The CDR3 spells CASSLSPRRREKLFF.